What follows are 10 T cell receptor beta chains derived from one specimen sequenced in a study of CD8+ T cells in alopecia areata. Roughly 5 patients had their CD4+ cells sorted into CD25+CD127- cells. Sequencing templates came from extracted RNA that was reverse transcribed into cDNA. The data were produced by immunoSEQ multiplex PCR, yet TCRdb's version contains in-frame clones alone and is incomplete. This sample has just over 20,000 clones, with approximately 60% found just once. Sequences were obtained from CD4+ Tregs sorted from blood. The receptors derive from a human donor with alopecia areata.

This clone was picked up a small number of times. This chain links TRBV28 with TRBJ2-5; TRBD2 agrees at 10 bases. The CDR3 totals 15 residues. V was pared by 4 bases and J by 2 bases, with 4 bases of the junction left unmatched. CDR1 is MDHEN and CDR2 is SYDVKM in the germline V gene. CDR3 nucleotide sequence: TGTGCCAGCAGTTCGGGACTAGCGTCTCAAGAGACCCAGTACTTC. This encodes CASSSGLASQETQYF.

The chain couples TRBV6-1 to TRBJ1-2; TRBD1 is a possible D gene (5 bases). This CDR3 region has 14 residues. The V end was cut by 0 bases, the J end by 7 bases, with 12 bases between. Germline V CDR1 and CDR2: MNHNS, SASEGT. As DNA, the CDR3 is TGTGCCAGCAGTGAAGCATCAGGGATCGGTGGCTACACCTTC. Its protein is CASSEASGIGGYTF.

The CDR3 nucleotides read TGTGCCAGCAGTTACTCGTGGCAGGGTAATACTGAAGCTTTCTTT. Protein sequence: CASSYSWQGNTEAFF. The rearrangement links TRBV6-5 to TRBJ1-1; D is perhaps TRBD1 (5 bases). Germline V lookup: CDR1 MNHEY, CDR2 SVGAGI. This CDR3 has 15 amino acids. The germline V and J ends were trimmed by 0 bases and 5 bases, with 13 bases remaining between them.

The V and J genes are TRBV30 and TRBJ1-1; D unresolved. The CDR3 is 17 amino acids. Germline CDR1 is GTSNPN and CDR2 is SVGIG (reference sequence). The V end was cut by 0 bases, the J end by 4 bases, with 21 bases between. The chain's CDR3 is CAWSVLSSYLLPTEAFF. The CDR3, as DNA: TGTGCCTGGAGTGTACTCAGTTCCTACCTCCTCCCCACTGAAGCTTTCTTT.

This clone showed up just a few times. J is TRBJ2-2 and V is TRBV25-1; TRBD2 might be the D (5 bases). Germline assignment: CDR1 MGHDK and CDR2 SYGVNS. The CDR3 contains 13 residues. The ends were cut back, 6 bases at V and 3 bases at J, with 8 bases in the middle. In DNA, the CDR3 is TGTGCCAGCAGGACGGACTACACCGGGGAGCTGTTTTTT. Its protein product is CASRTDYTGELFF.

The V gene is TRBV6-5, the J gene TRBJ2-7; TRBD2 agrees at 8 bases. Losses at the gene ends were 5 bases for V and 7 bases for J; bases not matched to a gene: 10. The CDR3 consists of 14 residues. The germline V gene encodes CDR1 MNHEY and CDR2 SVGAGI. DNA for the CDR3: TGTGCCAGCAGTCCACACGGGAGGGTGGGGGAGCAGTACTTC. Protein product: CASSPHGRVGEQYF.

The chain recombines TRBV28 with TRBJ2-7; the D gene could be TRBD1 or TRBD2 (5 bases each). The CDR3 consists of 14 residues. CDR1 and CDR2 (germline): MDHEN, SYDVKM. V was clipped by 6 bases and J by 0 bases, with 12 bases between them. The DNA of the CDR3 is TGTGCCAGCAGAACCATGGGACCCTCCTACGAGCAGTACTTC. Protein product: CASRTMGPSYEQYF.

In the case of this clone: Other DNA sequences in this specimen translate into the identical CDR3. V is TRBV5-1 and J is TRBJ2-7; a possible D gene is TRBD1 (6 bases). CDR1 is SGHRS and CDR2 is YFSETQ in the germline V gene. The ends were cut back, 1 base at V and 6 bases at J, with 8 bases in the middle. The CDR3 covers 12 residues. CDR3 residues: CASSLTGSEQYF. CDR3 DNA sequence: TGCGCCAGCAGCTTGACAGGGAGCGAGCAGTACTTC.

The J gene is TRBJ2-5, the V gene TRBV5-1, with 15 bases that match TRBD2. The closer fit of TRBJ2-7 to the DNA end suggests the J call may be wrong. The germline V gene encodes CDR1 SGHRS and CDR2 YFSETQ. The CDR3 runs to 16 residues. The CDR3 DNA reads TGCGCCAGCAGACCCGGGACTAGCGGGAGGACCTACGAGCAGTACTTC. Encoded protein: CASRPGTSGRTYEQYF.

The chain employs TRBV1 and TRBJ2-3. TRBV1 is an annotated pseudogene. The CDR3 sequence is 15 residues long. The CDR3 reads CTSSPLNPKADTQYF. CDR3 nucleotide sequence: TGCACCAGCAGCCCATTGAACCCGAAAGCAGATACGCAGTATTTT.